The T cell receptor (beta chain) described here comes from a study of molecular identifiers for immune sequencing clone quantification. This CDR3 is 14 amino acids long. Trimming took off 1 base at V and 4 bases at J, with 7 bases between the two ends. CDR1 LGHNA and CDR2 YSLEER come from the germline V gene. TCRdb reprocessed the PCR reads via MiXCR and lists one record per CDR3 protein. This repertoire shows just over 35,000 distinct CDR3 sequences, around 20% found once; its top ten account for about 6.2%. V is TRBV4-3 and J is TRBJ2-2; D perhaps matches TRBD2 (5 bases). Sequenced sample: naive CD8+ T cells from blood, with Jurkat cell RNA spiked in. Subset here: FACS-sorted CD8+CD4-CCR7+CD45RA+ naive T cells. This TCR came from a human donor in good health. Some libraries in this study had Jurkat cell RNA spiked in. CDR3 nucleotides: TGCGCCAGCAGCCAAGTCGGGGTCACCGGGGAGCTGTTTTTT. Protein product: CASSQVGVTGELFF.